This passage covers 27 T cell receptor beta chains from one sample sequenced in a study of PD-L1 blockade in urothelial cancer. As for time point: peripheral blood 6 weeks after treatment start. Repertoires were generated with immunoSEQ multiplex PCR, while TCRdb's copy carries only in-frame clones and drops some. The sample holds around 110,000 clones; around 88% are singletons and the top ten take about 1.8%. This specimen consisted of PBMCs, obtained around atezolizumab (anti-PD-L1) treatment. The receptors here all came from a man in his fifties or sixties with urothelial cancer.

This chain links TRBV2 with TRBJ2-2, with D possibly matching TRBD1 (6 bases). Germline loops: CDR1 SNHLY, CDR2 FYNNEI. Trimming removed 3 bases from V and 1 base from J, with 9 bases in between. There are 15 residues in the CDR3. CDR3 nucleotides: TGTGCCAGCAGTGACAGGGGAGTGAACACCGGGGAGCTGTTTTTT. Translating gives CASSDRGVNTGELFF.

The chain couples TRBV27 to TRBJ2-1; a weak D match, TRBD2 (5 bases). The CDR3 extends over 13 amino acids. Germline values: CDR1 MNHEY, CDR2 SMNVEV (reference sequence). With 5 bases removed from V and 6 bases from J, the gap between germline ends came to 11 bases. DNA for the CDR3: TGTGCCAGCAGTGTACTAGGTATCAATGAGCAGTTCTTC. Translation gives CASSVLGINEQFF.

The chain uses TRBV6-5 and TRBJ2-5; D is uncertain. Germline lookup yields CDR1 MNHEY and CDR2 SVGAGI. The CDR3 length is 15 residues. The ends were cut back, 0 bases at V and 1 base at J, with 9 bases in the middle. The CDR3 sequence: CASSYSSASQETQYF. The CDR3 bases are TGTGCCAGCAGTTACTCCAGCGCTAGCCAAGAGACCCAGTACTTC.

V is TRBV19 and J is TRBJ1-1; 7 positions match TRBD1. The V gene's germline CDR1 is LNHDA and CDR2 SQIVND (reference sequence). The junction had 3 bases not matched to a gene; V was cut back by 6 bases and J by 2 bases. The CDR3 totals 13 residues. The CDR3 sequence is CASRWTGNTEAFF. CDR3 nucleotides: TGTGCCAGTAGGTGGACAGGCAACACTGAAGCTTTCTTT. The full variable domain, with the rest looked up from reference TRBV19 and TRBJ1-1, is DGGITQSPKYLFRKEGQNVTLSCEQNLNHDAMYWYRQDPGQGLRLIYYSQIVNDFQKGDIAEGYSVSREKKESFPLTVTSAQKNPTAFYLCASRWTGNTEAFFGQGTRLTVV.

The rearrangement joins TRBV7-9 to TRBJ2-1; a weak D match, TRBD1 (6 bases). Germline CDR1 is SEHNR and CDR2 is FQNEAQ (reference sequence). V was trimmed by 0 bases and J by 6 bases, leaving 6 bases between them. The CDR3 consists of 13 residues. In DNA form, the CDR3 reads TGTGCCAGCAGCTTAGCAGGGGGCAATGAGCAGTTCTTC. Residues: CASSLAGGNEQFF.

In DNA form, the CDR3 reads TGTGCCAGCAGCTTACTGGGAGAACAGCCCCAGCATTTT. Its protein is CASSLLGEQPQHF. The rearrangement joins TRBV13 to TRBJ1-5, with D unresolved. Trimming pared 2 bases from V and 7 bases from J, leaving 9 bases between. The germline V gene encodes CDR1 PRHDT and CDR2 FYEKMQ (reference sequence). This CDR3 comprises 13 residues.

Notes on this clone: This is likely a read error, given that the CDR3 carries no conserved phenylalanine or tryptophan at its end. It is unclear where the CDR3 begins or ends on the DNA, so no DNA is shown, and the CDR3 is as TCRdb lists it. This CDR3 reads CASSPDRASLR. V is TRBV28 and J is TRBJ2-7; the table's TRBD1 call for D was not verified on the DNA. The CDR3 adds up to 11 amino acids, both ends counted. CDR1 is MDHEN and CDR2 is SYDVKM in the germline V gene.

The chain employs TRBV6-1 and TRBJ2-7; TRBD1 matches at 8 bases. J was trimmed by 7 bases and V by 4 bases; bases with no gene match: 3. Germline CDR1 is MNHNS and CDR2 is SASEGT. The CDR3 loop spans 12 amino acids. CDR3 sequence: CASSARGREQYF. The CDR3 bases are TGTGCCAGCAGTGCCAGGGGGCGAGAGCAGTACTTC.

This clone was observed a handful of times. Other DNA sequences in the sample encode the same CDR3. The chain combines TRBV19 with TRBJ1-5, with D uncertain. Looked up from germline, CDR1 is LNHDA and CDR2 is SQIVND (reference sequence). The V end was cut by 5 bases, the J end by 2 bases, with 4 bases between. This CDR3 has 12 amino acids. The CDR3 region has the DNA TGTGCCAGTAGTCCTCGCAATCAGCCCCAGCATTTT. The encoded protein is CASSPRNQPQHF.

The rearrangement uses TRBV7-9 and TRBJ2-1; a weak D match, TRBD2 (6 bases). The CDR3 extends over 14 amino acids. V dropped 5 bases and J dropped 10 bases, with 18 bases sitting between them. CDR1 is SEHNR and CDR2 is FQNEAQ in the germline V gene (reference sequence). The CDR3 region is CASSPGGGGEEQFF. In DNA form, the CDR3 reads TGTGCCAGCAGCCCCGGGGGTGGAGGGGAGGAGCAGTTCTTC.

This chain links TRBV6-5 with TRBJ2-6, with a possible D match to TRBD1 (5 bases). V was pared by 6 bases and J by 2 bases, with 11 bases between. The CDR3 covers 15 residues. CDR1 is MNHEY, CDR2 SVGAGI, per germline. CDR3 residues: CASSRDAPGANVLTF. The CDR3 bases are TGTGCCAGCAGCAGGGATGCGCCTGGGGCCAACGTCCTGACTTTC.

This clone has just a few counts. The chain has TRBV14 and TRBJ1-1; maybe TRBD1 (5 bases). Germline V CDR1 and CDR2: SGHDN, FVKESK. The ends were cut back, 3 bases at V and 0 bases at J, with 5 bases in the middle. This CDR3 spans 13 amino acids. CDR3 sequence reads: CASSHRVNTEAFF. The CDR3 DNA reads TGTGCCAGCAGCCACAGGGTGAACACTGAAGCTTTCTTT.

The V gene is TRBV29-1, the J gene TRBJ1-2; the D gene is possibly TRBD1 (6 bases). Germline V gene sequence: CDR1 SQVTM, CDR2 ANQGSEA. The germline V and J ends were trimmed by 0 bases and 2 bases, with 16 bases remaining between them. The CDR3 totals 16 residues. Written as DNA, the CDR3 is TGCAGCGTTGAAGATCGGCCGACAGGCTTAAACTATGGCTACACCTTC. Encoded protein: CSVEDRPTGLNYGYTF.

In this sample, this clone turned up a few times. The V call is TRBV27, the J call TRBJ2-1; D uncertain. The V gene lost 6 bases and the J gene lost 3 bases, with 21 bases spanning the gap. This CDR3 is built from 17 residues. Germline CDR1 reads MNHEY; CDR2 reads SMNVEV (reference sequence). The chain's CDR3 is CASSLRVTATHYNEQFF. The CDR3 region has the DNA TGTGCCAGCAGCCTACGGGTTACGGCAACGCACTACAATGAGCAGTTCTTC.

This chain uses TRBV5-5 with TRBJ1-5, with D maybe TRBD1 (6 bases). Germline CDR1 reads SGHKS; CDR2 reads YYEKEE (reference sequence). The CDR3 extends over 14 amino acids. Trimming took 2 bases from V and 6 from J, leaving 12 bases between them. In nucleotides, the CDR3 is TGTGCCAGCAGCTTCGAAGGGGGAATTCAGCCCCAGCATTTT. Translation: CASSFEGGIQPQHF. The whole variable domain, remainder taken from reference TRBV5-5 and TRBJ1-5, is DAGVTQSPTHLIKTRGQQVTLRCSPISGHKSVSWYQQVLGQGPQFIFQYYEKEERGRGNFPDRFSARQFPNYSSELNVNALLLGDSALYLCASSFEGGIQPQHFGDGTRLSIL.

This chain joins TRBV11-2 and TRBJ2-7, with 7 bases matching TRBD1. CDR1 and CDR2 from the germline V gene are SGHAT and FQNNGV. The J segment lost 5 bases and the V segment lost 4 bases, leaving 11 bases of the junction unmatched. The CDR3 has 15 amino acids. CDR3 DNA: TGTGCCAGCAGCTGGTATCGGGACAGCTCTAACGAGCAGTACTTC. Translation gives CASSWYRDSSNEQYF. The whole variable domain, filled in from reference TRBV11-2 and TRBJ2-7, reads EAGVAQSPRYKIIEKRQSVAFWCNPISGHATLYWYQQILGQGPKLLIQFQNNGVVDDSQLPKDRFSAERLKGVDSTLKIQPAKLEDSAVYLCASSWYRDSSNEQYFGPGTRLTVT.

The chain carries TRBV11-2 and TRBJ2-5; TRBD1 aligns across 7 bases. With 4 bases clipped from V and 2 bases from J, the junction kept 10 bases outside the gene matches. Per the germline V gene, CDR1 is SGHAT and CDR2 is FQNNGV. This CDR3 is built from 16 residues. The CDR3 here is CASSSRPTRGQETQYF. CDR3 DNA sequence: TGTGCCAGCAGCTCCCGGCCCACCAGGGGGCAAGAGACCCAGTACTTC.

The CDR3 region is CASRPQGTDTQYF. CDR3 in DNA: TGTGCCAGCAGACCCCAGGGGACAGATACGCAGTATTTT. The chain couples TRBV11-1 to TRBJ2-3; D perhaps matches TRBD1 (6 bases). CDR3 size: 13 residues. CDR1 is SGHAT and CDR2 is FQDESV in the germline V gene (reference sequence). V lost 6 bases and J lost 3, with 10 bases in between.

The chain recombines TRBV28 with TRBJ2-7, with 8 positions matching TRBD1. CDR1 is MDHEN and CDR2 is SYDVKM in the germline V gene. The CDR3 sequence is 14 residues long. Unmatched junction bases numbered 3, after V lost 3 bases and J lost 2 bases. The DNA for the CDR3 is TGTGCCAGCAGTTTCGGACAGGGAACCTACGAGCAGTACTTC. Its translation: CASSFGQGTYEQYF.

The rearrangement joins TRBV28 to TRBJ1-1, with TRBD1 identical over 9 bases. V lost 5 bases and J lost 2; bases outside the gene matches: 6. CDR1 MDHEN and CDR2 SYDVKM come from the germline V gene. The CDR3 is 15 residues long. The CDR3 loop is CASSPGTGINTEAFF. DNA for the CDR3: TGTGCCAGCAGTCCGGGGACAGGGATCAACACTGAAGCTTTCTTT. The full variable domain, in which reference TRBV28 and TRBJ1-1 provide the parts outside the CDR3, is DVKVTQSSRYLVKRTGEKVFLECVQDMDHENMFWYRQDPGLGLRLIYFSYDVKMKEKGDIPEGYSVSREKKERFSLILESASTNQTSMYLCASSPGTGINTEAFFGQGTRLTVV.

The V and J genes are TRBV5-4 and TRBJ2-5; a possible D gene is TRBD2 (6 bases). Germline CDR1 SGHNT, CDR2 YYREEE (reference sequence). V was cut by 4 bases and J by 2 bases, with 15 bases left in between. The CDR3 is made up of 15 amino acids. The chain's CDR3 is CASSGGTGGQETQYF. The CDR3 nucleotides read TGTGCCAGCAGCGGAGGGACTGGGGGACAAGAGACCCAGTACTTC.

CDR3 sequence: CASSPTGLAGETQYF. DNA for the CDR3: TGTGCCAGCAGCCCTACCGGGCTAGCGGGGGAGACCCAGTACTTC. The chain uses TRBV7-3 and TRBJ2-5; 9 bases agree with TRBD2. With 5 bases clipped from V and 5 bases from J, the junction kept 9 bases outside the gene matches. The CDR3 runs to 15 residues. Germline V CDR1 and CDR2: SGHTA, FQGTGA.

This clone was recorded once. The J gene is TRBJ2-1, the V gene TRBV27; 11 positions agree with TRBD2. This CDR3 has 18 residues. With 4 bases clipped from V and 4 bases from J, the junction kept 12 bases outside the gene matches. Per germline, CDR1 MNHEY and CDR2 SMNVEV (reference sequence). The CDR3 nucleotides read TGTGCCAGCAGTTCCTCGGCGACTAGCGGGGCACCTTACAATGAGCAGTTCTTC. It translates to CASSSSATSGAPYNEQFF.

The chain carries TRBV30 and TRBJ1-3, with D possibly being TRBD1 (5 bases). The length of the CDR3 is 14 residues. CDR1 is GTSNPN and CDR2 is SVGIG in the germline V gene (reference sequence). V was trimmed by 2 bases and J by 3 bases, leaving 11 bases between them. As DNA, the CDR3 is TGTGCCTGGAGTAACGGGGGTGGTGGAAACACCATATATTTT. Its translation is CAWSNGGGGNTIYF.

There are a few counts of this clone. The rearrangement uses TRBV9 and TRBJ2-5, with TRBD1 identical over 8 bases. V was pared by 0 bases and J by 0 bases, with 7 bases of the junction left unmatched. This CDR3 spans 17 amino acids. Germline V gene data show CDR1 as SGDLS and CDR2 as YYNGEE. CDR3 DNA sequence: TGTGCCAGCAGCGTAGGTGCAGGGGGCCGGTACCAAGAGACCCAGTACTTC. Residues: CASSVGAGGRYQETQYF.

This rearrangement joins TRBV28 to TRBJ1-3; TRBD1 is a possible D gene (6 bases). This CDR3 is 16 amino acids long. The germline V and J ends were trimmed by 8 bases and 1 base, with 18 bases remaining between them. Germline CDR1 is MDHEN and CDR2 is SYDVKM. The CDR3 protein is CASGVSGAISGNTIYF. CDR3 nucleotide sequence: TGTGCCAGCGGAGTTTCAGGGGCTATTTCTGGAAACACCATATATTTT. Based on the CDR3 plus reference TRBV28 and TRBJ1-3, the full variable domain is DVKVTQSSRYLVKRTGEKVFLECVQDMDHENMFWYRQDPGLGLRLIYFSYDVKMKEKGDIPEGYSVSREKKERFSLILESASTNQTSMYLCASGVSGAISGNTIYFGEGSWLTVV.

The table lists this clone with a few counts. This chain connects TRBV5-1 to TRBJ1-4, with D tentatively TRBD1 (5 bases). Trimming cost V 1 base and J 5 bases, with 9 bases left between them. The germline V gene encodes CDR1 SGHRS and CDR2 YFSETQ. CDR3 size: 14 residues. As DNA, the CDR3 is TGCGCCAGCAGCTTGTCAGGGCAGAATGAAAAACTGTTTTTT. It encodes CASSLSGQNEKLFF.